This T cell receptor (beta chain) is drawn from a study of CD8 T cells in Susac syndrome. Whole-study results and caveats: The authors acknowledged that their TCR sequencing and HLA analysis involved a relatively small number of individuals.

Sequencing of TCR beta was carried out in blood CD8+ and CD4+ T cells. Details on this clonotype: Its antigen remains unknown.

This CDR3 is 15 amino acids long. The J segment lost 2 bases and the V segment lost 4 bases, leaving 5 bases of the junction unmatched. An input of about 0.5 to 1 ug of RNA was subjected to reverse transcription using random hexamers. TCR beta CDR3 was amplified by immunoSEQ covering 54 Vbeta and 13 Jbeta. A single record per CDR3 protein comes from TCRdb applying MiXCR to the immunoSEQ multiplex PCR reads. There are around 150,000 distinct CDR3 sequences in the sample; 95% occur only once, and roughly 0.2% lies in the top ten. The sequence was obtained from a human donor with Susac syndrome. The chain joins TRBV12-3 or TRBV12-4 to TRBJ1-5; 7 nucleotides align to TRBD1. Sample: CD8+ T cells from PBMCs. The CDR3 DNA reads as TGTGCCAGCAGTTATGACAGGGTGGGCAATCAGCCCCAGCATTTT. This codes for CASSYDRVGNQPQHF.